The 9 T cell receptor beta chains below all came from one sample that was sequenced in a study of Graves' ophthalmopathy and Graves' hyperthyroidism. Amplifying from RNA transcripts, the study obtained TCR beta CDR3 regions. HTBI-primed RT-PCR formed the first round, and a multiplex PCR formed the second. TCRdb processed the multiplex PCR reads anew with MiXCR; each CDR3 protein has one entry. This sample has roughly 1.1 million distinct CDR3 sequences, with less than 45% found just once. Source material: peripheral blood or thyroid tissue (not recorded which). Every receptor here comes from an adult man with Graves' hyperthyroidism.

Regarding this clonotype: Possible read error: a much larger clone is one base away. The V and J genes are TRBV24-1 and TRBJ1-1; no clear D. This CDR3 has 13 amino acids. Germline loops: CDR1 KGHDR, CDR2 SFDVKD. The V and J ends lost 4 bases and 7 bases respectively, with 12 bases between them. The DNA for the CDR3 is TGTGCCACCAGTGACTCGGGTCCGGATGAAGCTTTCTTT. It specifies CATSDSGPDEAFF.

Here the CDR3 reads CASSPSDSATF. The CDR3 DNA is TGTGCCAGCAGCCCCTCGGACAGTGCTACCTTC. This rearrangement joins TRBV7-2 to TRBJ1-2, with a tentative D call TRBD1 (6 bases). This CDR3 contains 11 residues. Germline assignment: CDR1 SGHTA and CDR2 FQGNSA. The V end lost 5 bases, the J end lost 14 bases, and 15 bases lay between the germline ends.

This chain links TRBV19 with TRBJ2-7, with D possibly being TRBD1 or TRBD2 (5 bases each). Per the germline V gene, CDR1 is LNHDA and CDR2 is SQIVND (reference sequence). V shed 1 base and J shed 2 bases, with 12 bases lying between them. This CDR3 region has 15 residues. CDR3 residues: CASSIGGLSAYEQYF. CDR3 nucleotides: TGTGCCAGTAGTATAGGGGGGTTATCCGCCTACGAGCAGTACTTC.

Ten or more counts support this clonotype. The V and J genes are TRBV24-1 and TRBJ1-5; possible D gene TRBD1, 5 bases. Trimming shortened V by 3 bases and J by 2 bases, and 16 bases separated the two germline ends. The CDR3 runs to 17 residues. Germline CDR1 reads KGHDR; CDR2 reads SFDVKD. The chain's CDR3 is CATSDTKGSLGNQPQHF. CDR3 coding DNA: TGTGCCACCAGTGATACCAAGGGGAGTCTGGGCAATCAGCCCCAGCATTTT.

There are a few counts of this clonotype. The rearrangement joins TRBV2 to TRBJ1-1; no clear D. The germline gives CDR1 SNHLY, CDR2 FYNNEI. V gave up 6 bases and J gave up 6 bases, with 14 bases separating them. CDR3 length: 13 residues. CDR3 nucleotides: TGTGCCAGCAGCGCCAACCTACCAGCTGAAGCTTTCTTT. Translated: CASSANLPAEAFF.

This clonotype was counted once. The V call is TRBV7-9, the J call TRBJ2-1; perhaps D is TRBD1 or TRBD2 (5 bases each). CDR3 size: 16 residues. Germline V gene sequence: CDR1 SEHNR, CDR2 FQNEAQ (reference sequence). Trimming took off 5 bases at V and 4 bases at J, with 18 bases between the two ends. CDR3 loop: CASSGGLAFGYNEQFF. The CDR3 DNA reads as TGTGCCAGCAGCGGGGGATTAGCGTTTGGTTACAATGAGCAGTTCTTC.

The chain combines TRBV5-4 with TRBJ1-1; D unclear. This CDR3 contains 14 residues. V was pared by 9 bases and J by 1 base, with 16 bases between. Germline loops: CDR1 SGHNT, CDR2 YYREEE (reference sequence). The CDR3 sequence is CATTFGSRNTEAFF. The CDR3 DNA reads TGTGCCACTACGTTTGGCTCCCGGAACACTGAAGCTTTCTTT.

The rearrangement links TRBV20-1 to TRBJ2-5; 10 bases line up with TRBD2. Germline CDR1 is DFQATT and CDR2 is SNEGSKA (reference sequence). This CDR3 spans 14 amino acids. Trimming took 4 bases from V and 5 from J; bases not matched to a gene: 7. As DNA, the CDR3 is TGCAGTGCTAAACCTAGCGGGAGCGGGGAGACCCAGTACTTC. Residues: CSAKPSGSGETQYF.

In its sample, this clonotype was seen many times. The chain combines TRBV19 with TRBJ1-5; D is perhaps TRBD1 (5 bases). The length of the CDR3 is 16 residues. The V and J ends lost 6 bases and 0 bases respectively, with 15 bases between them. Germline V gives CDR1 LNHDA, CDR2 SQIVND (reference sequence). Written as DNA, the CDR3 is TGTGCCAGTAGCCGGCTGAGGCAGGGTAGCAATCAGCCCCAGCATTTT. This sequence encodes CASSRLRQGSNQPQHF.